The rows below give T cell receptor beta chains drawn from one sample of a study of blood T cell repertoires in COVID-19. The assay was immunoSEQ multiplex PCR, and TCRdb's table has in-frame clones only and misses some. The top ten clones hold 1.3% of a sample with under 65,000 clones, about 86% of them seen once. The material sequenced was peripheral blood. The receptors shown here come from a man between 60 and 75 years old with acute or convalescent COVID-19. CDR3s include the opening cysteine and the closing phenylalanine or tryptophan. Fields, in order: clone size, D gene, V gene, J gene, CDR3 DNA, CDR3 protein. The D gene is left open where the match is weak. Only some rows state a clone size, as once, few, many or a class for expanded clones.

size: once
D: TRBD1
V: TRBV7-2
J: TRBJ1-5
DNA: TGTGCCAGCAGCTTTGGGACAGGGAGCAATCAGCCCCAGCATTTT
CDR3: CASSFGTGSNQPQHF

size: NA
D: TRBD1
V: TRBV28
J: TRBJ2-7
DNA: TGTGCCAGCAGTTTCCTGGGACAGGACTCCTACGAGCAGTACTTC
CDR3: CASSFLGQDSYEQYF

size: NA
D: TRBD1
V: TRBV5-1
J: TRBJ2-5
DNA: TGCGCCAGCAGCCGGGGACAGATTTACCCCTCTGTGGAGACCCAGTACTTC
CDR3: CASSRGQIYPSVETQYF

size: medium-sized
D: TRBD2
V: TRBV15
J: TRBJ2-5
DNA: TGTGCCACCAGCATAAGCGGGGGGGCCCCCCAAGAGACCCAGTACTTC
CDR3: CATSISGGAPQETQYF

size: once
D: NA
V: TRBV15
J: TRBJ2-7
DNA: TGTGCCACCAGCAGAGGACTAGAGGGTTTGTTTGAGCAGTACTTC
CDR3: CATSRGLEGLFEQYF

size: NA
D: NA
V: TRBV27
J: TRBJ2-1
DNA: TGTGCCAGCAGTTTACGCGGTCGAAATGAGCAGTTCTTC
CDR3: CASSLRGRNEQFF

size: NA
D: NA
V: TRBV28
J: TRBJ2-5
DNA: TGTGCCAGCAGTCTCCAGGGTTCCCAGTACTTC
CDR3: CASSLQGSQYF

size: NA
D: NA
V: TRBV12-5
J: TRBJ2-2
DNA: TGTGCTAGTGGTTTGGTATCGGGAATCCCCACCGGGGAGCTGTTTTTT
CDR3: CASGLVSGIPTGELFF

size: NA
D: NA
V: TRBV11-2
J: TRBJ2-1
DNA: TGTGCCAGCAGCTTCAGCTCCTACAATGAGCAGTTCTTC
CDR3: CASSFSSYNEQFF

size: NA
D: TRBD1
V: TRBV5-8
J: TRBJ1-6
DNA: TGTGCCAGCAGCTGGACAGGGGGTTTTAATTCACCCCTCCACTTT
CDR3: CASSWTGGFNSPLHF

size: NA
D: NA
V: TRBV6-5
J: TRBJ1-2
DNA: TGTGCCAGCTCGAGATCCCCACTCTATGGCTACACCTTC
CDR3: CASSRSPLYGYTF

size: NA
D: NA
V: TRBV6-5
J: TRBJ1-3
DNA: TGTGCCAGCAGGGACAGCTCTGGAAACACCATATATTTT
CDR3: CASRDSSGNTIYF

size: NA
D: TRBD1
V: TRBV9
J: TRBJ1-2
DNA: TGTGCCAGCAGCCCCAGGGACAGGGGAGGGTTTGGCTACACCTTC
CDR3: CASSPRDRGGFGYTF

size: NA
D: TRBD1
V: TRBV25-1
J: TRBJ2-3
DNA: TGTGCCAGCAGTGCGGATTACAGGGGCAGTACAGATACGCAGTATTTT
CDR3: CASSADYRGSTDTQYF

size: NA
D: NA
V: TRBV28
J: TRBJ1-5
DNA: TGTGCCAGCAGGTTTGAGAGGACACTGAATCAGCCCCAGCATTTT
CDR3: CASRFERTLNQPQHF

size: few
D: NA
V: TRBV5-1
J: TRBJ2-2
DNA: TGCGCCAGCAGCTTGGCGGGGGATACGACCGGGGAGCTGTTTTTT
CDR3: CASSLAGDTTGELFF

size: once
D: NA
V: TRBV5-1
J: TRBJ2-1
DNA: TGCGCCAGCAGCTTGGGTAGAGTCTCTAGATCCCTCAATGAGCAGTTCTTC
CDR3: CASSLGRVSRSLNEQFF

size: NA
D: TRBD1
V: TRBV3-1/TRBV3-2
J: TRBJ1-4
DNA: TGTGCCAGCAGCCAAGCCCTGACAGGGCGTGTAGGAGAAAAACTGTTTTTT
CDR3: CASSQALTGRVGEKLFF

size: NA
D: TRBD2
V: TRBV11-3
J: TRBJ2-1
DNA: TGTGCCAGCAGCCGAGTCTTAGCGGGGGGTCAGGGAGAGCAGTTCTTC
CDR3: CASSRVLAGGQGEQFF

size: NA
D: NA
V: TRBV5-1
J: TRBJ2-1
DNA: TGCGCCAGCAGCTTTGTGGAGGTACGGGGCTACAATGAGCAGTTCTTC
CDR3: CASSFVEVRGYNEQFF

size: NA
D: TRBD1
V: TRBV7-2
J: TRBJ2-7
DNA: TGTGCCAGCAACGCAAGACAGGGGCCCTACGAGCAGTACTTC
CDR3: CASNARQGPYEQYF

size: NA
D: TRBD1
V: TRBV4-2
J: TRBJ2-3
DNA: TGTGCCAGCAGCCAATGGGACAGGGAGACGCAGTATTTT
CDR3: CASSQWDRETQYF

size: NA
D: NA
V: TRBV6-1
J: TRBJ2-5
DNA: TGTGCCAGCAGCTCCCACCAAGAGACCCAGTACTTC
CDR3: CASSSHQETQYF

size: NA
D: NA
V: TRBV30
J: TRBJ2-7
DNA: TGTGCCTGGACCCGACAGGTTGGGGTAGTAACCCCCTACGAGCAGTACTTC
CDR3: CAWTRQVGVVTPYEQYF

size: NA
D: NA
V: TRBV6-4
J: TRBJ1-3
DNA: TGTGCCAGCAGTGACCCAGGCAGGGGCTCTCTCTTTGGCGGAAACACCATATATTTT
CDR3: CASSDPGRGSLFGGNTIYF

size: NA
D: TRBD2
V: TRBV29-1
J: TRBJ2-1
DNA: TGCAGCGTTCATTTGGGACTAGCGGCCGACAATGAGCAGTTCTTC
CDR3: CSVHLGLAADNEQFF

size: few
D: TRBD1
V: TRBV18
J: TRBJ1-4
DNA: TGTGCCAGCTCCCCGGACAGGGTCACCGAAAAACTGTTTTTT
CDR3: CASSPDRVTEKLFF

size: NA
D: NA
V: TRBV19
J: TRBJ1-5
DNA: TGTGCCAGTAGTACCTCCAGGGTGCGCCTTGATCAGCCCCAGCATTTT
CDR3: CASSTSRVRLDQPQHF

size: NA
D: TRBD2
V: TRBV4-2
J: TRBJ2-2
DNA: TGTGCCAGCAGCCAGGGGTCGACTAGCGACGGGGAGCTGTTTTTT
CDR3: CASSQGSTSDGELFF

size: NA
D: NA
V: TRBV7-2
J: TRBJ1-5
DNA: TGTGCCAGCAGCGCTCGATTGTCAGATACAAATCAGCCCCAGCATTTT
CDR3: CASSARLSDTNQPQHF

size: once
D: TRBD1
V: TRBV5-4
J: TRBJ1-6
DNA: TGTGCCAGCAGCTCGTCCGGGACAGGGGATTCACCCCTCCACTTT
CDR3: CASSSSGTGDSPLHF

size: NA
D: NA
V: TRBV7-2
J: TRBJ2-2
DNA: TGTGCCAGCAGCTTAGATATGGGGCGGACCGGGGAGCTGTTTTTT
CDR3: CASSLDMGRTGELFF

size: NA
D: NA
V: TRBV7-2
J: TRBJ2-1
DNA: TGTGCCAGCAGCTTATCGGCTTCGGCAGGACATTACAATGAGCAGTTCTTC
CDR3: CASSLSASAGHYNEQFF

size: NA
D: TRBD1
V: TRBV3-1/TRBV3-2
J: TRBJ2-7
DNA: TGTGCCAGCAGCCAGGACAGGGTTGACTACGAGCAGTACTTC
CDR3: CASSQDRVDYEQYF

size: NA
D: TRBD1
V: TRBV5-1
J: TRBJ2-2
DNA: TGCGCCAGCAGCCTACGACAGGGAACCGGGGAGCTGTTTTTT
CDR3: CASSLRQGTGELFF

size: NA
D: TRBD2
V: TRBV5-4
J: TRBJ2-7
DNA: TGTGCCAGCACCCTAGCGGGACTCGACGAGCAGTACTTC
CDR3: CASTLAGLDEQYF

size: once
D: NA
V: TRBV28
J: TRBJ1-2
DNA: TGTGCCAGCAGTTTGTCGAGGCAGGGGAGCGGCTATGGCTACACCTTC
CDR3: CASSLSRQGSGYGYTF

size: NA
D: NA
V: TRBV14
J: TRBJ1-6
DNA: TGTGCCAGCAGCCAAGAATGGAGTACACCCCTCCACTTT
CDR3: CASSQEWSTPLHF

size: NA
D: NA
V: TRBV6-5
J: TRBJ1-6
DNA: NA
CDR3: CASSSAPGQGNSPLHF

size: NA
D: NA
V: TRBV5-1
J: TRBJ2-1
DNA: TGCGCCAGCAGCTTGGAACCCCTTTCGGGTGAGCAGTTCTTC
CDR3: CASSLEPLSGEQFF

size: NA
D: TRBD1
V: TRBV2
J: TRBJ2-7
DNA: TGTGCCAGCAGCGACAGGGGCCCCTCCTACGAGCAGTACTTC
CDR3: CASSDRGPSYEQYF

size: few
D: TRBD1
V: TRBV9
J: TRBJ1-6
DNA: TGTGCCAGCAGCGCACGACAGGGGGCAGATAATTCACCCCTCCACTTT
CDR3: CASSARQGADNSPLHF

size: NA
D: TRBD1
V: TRBV2
J: TRBJ2-3
DNA: TGTGCCAGCAGTGGGACAGGAATCACAGATACGCAGTATTTT
CDR3: CASSGTGITDTQYF